Listed below are T cell receptor beta chains from one sample, sequenced in a study of T-cell reconstitution after alpha-beta-depleted transplantation in children. TCRdb re-analysed the PCR reads in MiXCR, keeping a single row per CDR3 protein. The table records approximately 290,000 distinct CDR3 sequences, under 14% of them present only once. The sequences come from peripheral blood, collected 180 days after TCRalphabeta/CD19-depleted stem cell transplant. These receptors came from a male patient aged 2-9 years who had a stem cell transplant for chronic granulomatous disease, so the T cells may come from the graft donor. CDR3s include the opening cysteine and the closing phenylalanine or tryptophan. The order of the fields is D gene, J gene, V gene, clone size, CDR3 DNA, CDR3 protein. D genes are given only for firm matches. Expanded clones get a size class; other rows say once, few or many, or leave the size out.

>TRBD1|TRBJ1-6|TRBV7-2|many
TGTGCCAGCAGCTCCAAAGGGGGCAGGGGGAATTCACCCCTCCACTTT
CASSSKGGRGNSPLHF
>-|TRBJ2-7|TRBV7-9|many
TGTGCCAGCAGAGGGGACGGGAGCCCTTGGAGATACGAGCAGTACTTC
CASRGDGSPWRYEQYF
>-|TRBJ1-2|TRBV24-1|many
TGTGCCACCAGTGAAGGGGGATATGGCTACACCTTC
CATSEGGYGYTF
>-|TRBJ1-1|TRBV7-9|many
TGTGCCAGCAGCCCCGTAGGAGGCGGGCCCGCTGAAGCTTTCTTT
CASSPVGGGPAEAFF
>TRBD2|TRBJ2-1|TRBV12-3/TRBV12-4|many
TGTGCCAGCAGTCCTAGTAGCGGGATGTACAATGAGCAGTTCTTC
CASSPSSGMYNEQFF
>-|TRBJ1-2|TRBV30|many
TGTGCCTGGAGTGTAACCCTAGGAGGCTACACCTTC
CAWSVTLGGYTF
>-|TRBJ1-1|TRBV10-1|many
TGCGCCAGCAGTGAGTCTGATTCCGGGGCCCGAAAAGCTTTCTTT
CASSESDSGARKAFF
>-|TRBJ2-2|TRBV29-1|many
TGCAGCGGGTTACAGGCGACCGGGGAGCTGTTTTTT
CSGLQATGELFF
>-|TRBJ2-5|TRBV6-5|many
TGTGCCAGCAGTTACTCGGGTAGTATGGAGACCCAGTACTTC
CASSYSGSMETQYF
>-|TRBJ1-1|TRBV12-3/TRBV12-4|many
TGTGCCAGCAGTTTAGTACAGAGGACTGAAGCTTTCTTT
CASSLVQRTEAFF
>-|TRBJ2-3|TRBV5-1|many
TGCGCCAGCAGCTTGGCCGCCACCACAGATACGCAGTATTTT
CASSLAATTDTQYF
>TRBD2|TRBJ2-1|TRBV29-1|many
TGCAGCGTGGGACTAGCGGGAGTAGGTCCCTACAATGAGCAGTTCTTC
CSVGLAGVGPYNEQFF
>TRBD1|TRBJ2-7|TRBV6-2/TRBV6-3|-
TGTGCCAGCAGAGACGACAGGGGGCATCGGGACGAGCAGTACTTC
CASRDDRGHRDEQYF
>TRBD1|TRBJ2-7|TRBV5-5|many
TGTGCCAGCAGCGGGACAGGGAACTCCTACGAGCAGTACTTC
CASSGTGNSYEQYF
>TRBD2|TRBJ2-1|TRBV20-1|many
TGCAGTGCCATCCCGTGGTCTAGCGGATACAATGAGCAGTTCTTC
CSAIPWSSGYNEQFF
>-|TRBJ2-5|TRBV6-1|few
TGTGCCAGCAAAGACAGCGTGCGAGAGACCCAGTACTTC
CASKDSVRETQYF
>TRBD1|TRBJ2-3|TRBV7-8|many
TGTGCCAGCAGCCGGGACAGGGTAACAGATACGCAGTATTTT
CASSRDRVTDTQYF
>-|TRBJ2-1|TRBV18|many
TGTGCCAGCTCACCACCTCAAAGGCCTAACAATGAGCAGTTCTTC
CASSPPQRPNNEQFF
>-|TRBJ2-1|TRBV7-2|many
TGTGCCAGCAGCTCGAACCCGGCCACTACAAACTACAATGAGCAGTTCTTC
CASSSNPATTNYNEQFF
>TRBD1|TRBJ1-2|TRBV19|many
TGTGCCTCTGACCCGGGACAGGCGTACTTAAACTATGGCTACACCTTC
CASDPGQAYLNYGYTF
>-|TRBJ2-2|TRBV2|many
TGTGCCAGCAGACGGGGGGCCATTCTGAACACCGGGGAGCTGTTTTTT
CASRRGAILNTGELFF
>-|TRBJ2-7|TRBV5-1|many
TGCGCCAGCAGTTTCCTGAGAACCTACGAGCAGTACTTC
CASSFLRTYEQYF
>-|TRBJ1-5|TRBV6-5|many
TGTGCCAGCAGTTACAACAACAATCAGCCCCAGCATTTT
CASSYNNNQPQHF
>-|TRBJ1-5|TRBV6-5|many
TGTGCCAGCAGTTACTCGTCCAGACAGCCCCAGCATTTT
CASSYSSRQPQHF
>TRBD2|TRBJ2-3|TRBV28|many
TGTGCCAGCAGTCACGACAGGCGGGAGGCTGATACGCAGTATTTT
CASSHDRREADTQYF
>TRBD1|TRBJ1-5|TRBV20-1|many
TGCAGTGCTAGAGCGGACAGGCTCTTCAATCAGCCCCAGCATTTT
CSARADRLFNQPQHF
>TRBD1|TRBJ1-3|TRBV19|-
TGTGCCAGTAAGGTGACAGGGGGCGGAAGAAACACCATATATTTT
CASKVTGGGRNTIYF
>-|TRBJ2-3|TRBV7-2|-
TGTGCCGGCACCTTAGCGGCCGCGGGGCAGCGCACAGATACGCAGTATTTT
CAGTLAAAGQRTDTQYF
>-|TRBJ1-2|TRBV6-1|many
TGTGCCAGCACCCAAGGAGGGGCGCTTTATGGCTACACCTTC
CASTQGGALYGYTF
>-|TRBJ1-2|TRBV7-9|many
TGTGCCAGCAGCTTCTGGGAGGAAGGCTATGGCTACACCTTC
CASSFWEEGYGYTF
>TRBD1|TRBJ2-6|TRBV7-8|many
TGTGCCAGCAGCGCCGGGACAGGGTTCTCTGGGGCCAACGTCCTGACTTTC
CASSAGTGFSGANVLTF
>-|TRBJ2-4|TRBV7-9|-
TGTGCCAGCAGCCCGGAGGGCAGGGAGAGAAACATTCAGTACTTC
CASSPEGRERNIQYF
>-|TRBJ1-6|TRBV5-1|many
TGCGCCAGCCGGACGGAGATTAATTCACCCCTCCACTTT
CASRTEINSPLHF
>TRBD2|TRBJ2-7|TRBV10-2|many
TGCGCCAGCAGTGTTACCGCTAGCGGGAGGGCCTACGAGCAGTACTTC
CASSVTASGRAYEQYF
>-|TRBJ2-7|TRBV27|many
TGTGCCAGCAGCCCAGGGACCGAAAAGCAGTACTTC
CASSPGTEKQYF
>TRBD2|TRBJ2-7|TRBV20-1|many
TGCAGTGCCGGGACTAGCGTTAGGTCCTACGAGCAGTACTTC
CSAGTSVRSYEQYF
>-|TRBJ2-2|TRBV3-1|few
TGTGCCAGCAGCCAAGAGGGGCTGGTTAACACCGGGGAGCTGTTTTTT
CASSQEGLVNTGELFF
>-|TRBJ1-2|TRBV29-1|many
TGCAGCGTTCGGGCGGATGGCTACACCTTC
CSVRADGYTF
>-|TRBJ2-5|TRBV12-3/TRBV12-4|many
TGTGCCAGCAGGTCCCAACAAGAGACCCAGTACTTC
CASRSQQETQYF
>-|TRBJ2-7|TRBV20-1|many
TGCAGTGCTAGAGAAGACAGCTCCTACGAGCAGTACTTC
CSAREDSSYEQYF
>-|TRBJ2-7|TRBV4-2|-
TGTGCCAGCAGCCAAGATACCGTCGGTAGCTCCTACGAGCAGTACTTC
CASSQDTVGSSYEQYF
>-|TRBJ2-7|TRBV5-1|many
TGCGCCAGCAGCTTGGGGGGCGGTTATCAGTACGAGCAGTACTTC
CASSLGGGYQYEQYF
>-|TRBJ1-5|TRBV9|many
TGTGCCAGCAGCGCCACTTCGGTCGATCAGCCCCAGCATTTT
CASSATSVDQPQHF
>-|TRBJ2-3|TRBV5-1|many
TGCGCCAGCAGCTTGTCGTTTCTTACAGATACGCAGTATTTT
CASSLSFLTDTQYF
>TRBD2|TRBJ2-4|TRBV20-1|many
TGCAGTGCTCCCCGACTAGCGGGAGACAAAAACATTCAGTACTTC
CSAPRLAGDKNIQYF
>-|TRBJ1-1|TRBV7-8|many
TGTGCCAGCAGGACGAACACTGAAGCTTTCTTT
CASRTNTEAFF
>-|TRBJ1-1|TRBV27|many
TGTGCCAGCAGCCCCTTAGGGCATGGGGCTCCAAACACTGAAGCTTTCTTT
CASSPLGHGAPNTEAFF
>-|TRBJ2-4|TRBV3-1|many
TGTGCCAGCAGCCAAGGGGACGTCCTAGCCAAAAACATTCAGTACTTC
CASSQGDVLAKNIQYF
>-|TRBJ1-1|TRBV19|-
TGTGCCAGTAGGCTGCAGGGGATGAACACTGAAGCTTTCTTT
CASRLQGMNTEAFF
>TRBD2|TRBJ2-2|TRBV20-1|-
TGCAGTGTAGACCGACCGGGACTAGCGGTCGCCGGGGAGCTGTTTTTT
CSVDRPGLAVAGELFF
>-|TRBJ2-1|TRBV12-3/TRBV12-4|many
TGTGCCATCAAGGGGGAGGGCCTCAATGAGCAGTTCTTC
CAIKGEGLNEQFF
>-|TRBJ2-3|TRBV4-3|many
TGCGCCAGCAGCCAAGTCACGGACGACCTCGATACGCAGTATTTT
CASSQVTDDLDTQYF
>-|TRBJ2-7|TRBV9|many
TGTGCCAGCAGCGAAAAAACGGACGGGCTCTACGAGCAGTACTTC
CASSEKTDGLYEQYF